This section outlines one TCR beta chain sequence together with its context. The antigen remains unidentified. These data originate in a study of blood T cells in healthy people across ages. Together with a sample-barcoded 5' primer, a J-beta primer mix was included in a second PCR lasting roughly 6 to 12 cycles. TCRdb re-derived calls from the 5' RACE reads in MiXCR, one entry per CDR3 protein. The sample lists more than 1,400,000 distinct CDR3 sequences, approximately 42% seen once, with 7.9% in the top ten. With V trimmed by 5 bases and J by 0 bases, 6 bases remained unmatched. The CDR3 spans 16 residues. CDR1 MNHEY and CDR2 SVGAGI come from the germline V gene. Study results and limitations: Getting older went along with TCR beta diversity per million T cells dropping roughly linearly.

V gene TRBV6-5 combines with J gene TRBJ1-4; TRBD1 matches at 7 bases. The TCR was taken from a woman aged 18 to 35 in good health. The specimen sequenced was blood. The CDR3 region has the DNA TGTGCCAGCAGTCTGGACAGGAGGGCAACTAATGAAAAACTGTTTTTT. Amino acid sequence: CASSLDRRATNEKLFF.